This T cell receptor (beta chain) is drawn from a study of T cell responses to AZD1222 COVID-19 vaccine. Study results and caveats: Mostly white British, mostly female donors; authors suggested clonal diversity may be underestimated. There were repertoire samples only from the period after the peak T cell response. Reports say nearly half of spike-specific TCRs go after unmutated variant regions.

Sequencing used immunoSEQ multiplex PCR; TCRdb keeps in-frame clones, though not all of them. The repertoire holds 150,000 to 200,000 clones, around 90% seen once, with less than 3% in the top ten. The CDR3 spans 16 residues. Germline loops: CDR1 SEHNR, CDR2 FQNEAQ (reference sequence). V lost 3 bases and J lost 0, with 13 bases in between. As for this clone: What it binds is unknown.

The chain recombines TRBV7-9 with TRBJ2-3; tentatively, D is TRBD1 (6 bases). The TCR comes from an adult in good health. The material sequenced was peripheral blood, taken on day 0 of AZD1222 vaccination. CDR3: CASSFSRGPSTDTQYF. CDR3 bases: TGTGCCAGCAGCTTTAGCAGGGGACCTAGCACAGATACGCAGTATTTT.